This T cell receptor beta chain was documented in a study of radiotherapy plus CTLA-4 blockade in lung cancer. Chemo-refractory metastatic non-small-cell lung cancer patients underwent focal radiation alongside CTLA-4 blockade with ipilimumab. Profiled with immunoSEQ multiplex PCR; TCRdb holds only in-frame clones, not every one. This table has tens of thousands of clones, about 83% appearing once. Study-level results: In blood, TCR clones derived from the tumor expanded after radiotherapy plus ipilimumab.

With regard to this clone: Its antigen is unidentified.

The origin of this receptor is a human donor with non-small cell lung cancer who had stable disease on radiotherapy plus ipilimumab. The sequences come from peripheral blood, collected from a patient treated with radiotherapy plus ipilimumab.

The CDR3 DNA sequence: TGTGCCAGCACCCCCGGGACAGCAAATCAGCCCCAGCATTTT. Protein: CASTPGTANQPQHF. This chain links TRBV6-1 with TRBJ1-5; TRBD1 aligns across 7 bases. Germline trimming cut 7 bases from V and 4 bases from J; bases unmatched to any gene: 7. In germline, CDR1 is MNHNS, CDR2 SASEGT. This CDR3 has 14 amino acids.